The rows below give T cell receptor beta chains drawn from one sample of a study of OX40 agonist ivuxolimab in advanced cancers. TCRdb's table, derived via immunoSEQ multiplex PCR, lists solely in-frame clones and lacks some. The sample includes some 70,000 clones, more than 75% of them seen just once. This sample comprised CD4+ or CD8+ T cells sorted from blood, obtained in a trial of the OX40 agonist ivuxolimab. Source of these receptors: an adult with an advanced solid tumor such as melanoma, head and neck, liver or kidney cancer. Both conserved end residues are trimmed from each CDR3. The D gene is left open where the match is weak.

J | V | D | CDR3
TRBJ2-7 | TRBV18 | - | ASSPARDWGYEQY
TRBJ2-2 | TRBV19 | TRBD2 | ASRNDNLTSGNTGELF
TRBJ1-5 | TRBV19 | - | ASSNFRGQGQPQH
TRBJ2-5 | TRBV5-1 | TRBD2 | ASSLAPSGQETQY
TRBJ2-3 | TRBV5-4 | - | ASSLGREPDTQY
TRBJ1-5 | TRBV5-4 | - | ASSLDGQPQH
TRBJ1-2 | TRBV18 | - | ASSPPKSPRGGYT
TRBJ1-5 | TRBV29-1 | - | SVQDSNQPQH
TRBJ2-7 | TRBV30 | TRBD2 | ALTSGSRLEQY
TRBJ2-7 | TRBV7-2 | - | ASSFSTSSYEQY
TRBJ2-1 | TRBV6-5 | TRBD2 | ASRMTSRPEQF
TRBJ2-7 | TRBV6-1 | TRBD1 | ASSELLGTASYEQY
TRBJ1-5 | TRBV6-1 | - | ASRRSNQPQH
TRBJ1-3 | TRBV25-1 | - | ASRGPGNTIY
TRBJ2-7 | TRBV6-1 | TRBD1 | ASSEAGQGFKQY
TRBJ2-5 | TRBV7-9 | - | ASSPPGETQY
TRBJ1-5 | TRBV7-8 | - | ASSLAGQPQH
- | TRBV7-6 | - | ASSAGTGTYEQY
TRBJ2-3 | TRBV6-6 | - | ASLRTDTQY
TRBJ2-1 | TRBV11-2 | - | ASSPTSLLAEQF
TRBJ2-1 | TRBV25-1 | TRBD2 | ASSGGRTSGRYEQF
TRBJ1-2 | TRBV19 | - | ASTVRGSLRGYT
TRBJ1-5 | TRBV28 | TRBD1 | ASSTLGTGFQPQH
TRBJ2-7 | TRBV11-2 | TRBD1 | ASSRTGQYEQY
TRBJ1-1 | TRBV18 | - | ASSGGALNTEAF
TRBJ1-2 | TRBV19 | TRBD1 | ASSSLLGTGGIFYYGYT
TRBJ2-2 | TRBV6-1 | - | ASSEGAGYTNTGELF
TRBJ2-7 | TRBV4-2 | - | ASSQDLSSAYEQY
TRBJ1-1 | TRBV5-1 | - | ASSLSPGSNTEAF
TRBJ2-5 | TRBV19 | - | ASTPVGGRQETQY